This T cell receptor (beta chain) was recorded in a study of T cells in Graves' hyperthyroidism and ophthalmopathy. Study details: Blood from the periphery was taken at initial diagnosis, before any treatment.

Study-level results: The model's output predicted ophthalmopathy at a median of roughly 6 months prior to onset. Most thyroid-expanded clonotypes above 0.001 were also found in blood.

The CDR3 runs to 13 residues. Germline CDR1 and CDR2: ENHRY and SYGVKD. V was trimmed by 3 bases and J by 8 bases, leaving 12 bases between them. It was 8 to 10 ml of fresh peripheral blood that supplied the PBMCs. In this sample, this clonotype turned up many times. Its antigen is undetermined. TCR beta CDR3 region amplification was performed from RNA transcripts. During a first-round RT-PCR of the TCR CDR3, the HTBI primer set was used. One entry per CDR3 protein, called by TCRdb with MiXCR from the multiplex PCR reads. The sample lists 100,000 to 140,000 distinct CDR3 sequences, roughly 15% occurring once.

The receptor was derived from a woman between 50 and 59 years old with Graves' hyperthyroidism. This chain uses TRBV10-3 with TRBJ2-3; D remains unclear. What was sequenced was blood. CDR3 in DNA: TGTGCCATCAGTGATAATCCCCGTGGTACGCAGTATTTT. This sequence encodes CAISDNPRGTQYF.